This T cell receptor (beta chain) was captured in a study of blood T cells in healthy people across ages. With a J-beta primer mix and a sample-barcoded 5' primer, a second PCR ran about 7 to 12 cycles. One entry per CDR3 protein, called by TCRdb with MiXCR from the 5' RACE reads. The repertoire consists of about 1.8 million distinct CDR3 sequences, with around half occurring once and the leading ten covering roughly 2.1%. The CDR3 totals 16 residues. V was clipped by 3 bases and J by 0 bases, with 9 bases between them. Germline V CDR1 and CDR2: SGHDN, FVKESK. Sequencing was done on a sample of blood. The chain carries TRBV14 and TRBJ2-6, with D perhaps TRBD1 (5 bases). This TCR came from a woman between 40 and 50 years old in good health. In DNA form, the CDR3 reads TGTGCCAGCAGCCACAGGGCGAGCTCTGGGGCCAACGTCCTGACTTTC. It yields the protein CASSHRASSGANVLTF.